This TCR beta chain was identified in a study of vaccination effects on CD4 cells after COVID-19. In the study overall: Two-dose vaccination with either BNT162b2 or mRNA-1273 was given to the participants.

The protocol was immunoSEQ multiplex PCR, while the TCRdb copy is restricted to in-frame clones and leaves out a portion. The table shows approximately 24,000 clones, with 76% occurring only once. Whole-study findings and limits: Only a few convalescent patients and no early post-infection timepoints featured in the study.

Under the ViraFEST assay, PBMC were stimulated with viral peptide pools so that antigen-specific CD4+ T cells expanded. Sequencing was performed afterwards. Having been cultured for ten to eleven days, the cells underwent CD4+ T cell isolation. Vaccine recipients lacked prior SARS-CoV-2 infection and had negative nucleocapsid antibodies. IL-2 at about 9.7 IU/ml and peptides at about 9.2 ug/ml were added to cultured PBMC, approximately 2 million per well. Cultures received IL-2 medium that replaced half the medium on days 3 and 7. About this clone: Its specificity is unknown.

Germline V gene sequence: CDR1 MNHNY, CDR2 SVGAGI (reference sequence). This CDR3 contains 12 residues. V lost 7 bases, J lost 6 bases, and 13 bases lay in between. This sequence was found in a human donor who received a COVID-19 vaccine. The chain is built from TRBV6-6 and TRBJ2-7; maybe TRBD2 (6 bases). The specimen was CD4+ T cells from PBMCs cultured with HCoV-NL63 spike peptides, collected before COVID-19 vaccination. The CDR3 coding sequence is TGTGCCAGCACCCAGGCGGGGCTCGAGCAGTACTTC. It encodes CASTQAGLEQYF.